This T cell receptor (beta chain) was retrieved from a study of shared clonotypes between healthy human individuals (dated by TCRdb to the early 2020s). Regarding the complete study: The cohort included three men and two women between 18 and 49 years of age. For each donor, CD4 naive and CD4 memory were each run on three plates, CD8 naive on two plates, and CD8 memory on one plate. Between about 0.8 and 9.5 billion PBMCs per donor were obtained by leukapheresis. Blood TCR repertoires of about 5 healthy adults were deeply sequenced to estimate repertoire size and the extent of clonotype sharing between individuals. To increase sequencing depth and limit assay-specific biases, TCR repertoire library preparation and sequencing were carried out by different laboratories using diverse techniques.

About this clone itself: The antigen it binds to is not known. Qualities for individual bases were not recorded, and no much larger clone is one base off.

Points the paper makes about the study in general: Only blood was sampled, and tissue TCR repertoires likely differ from those in blood. Sharing across several donors was observed for approximately 5% of naive CD4, over 3% of naive CD8, about 2.5% of memory CD4, and around 0.42% of memory CD8 clonotypes. Incomplete sequencing was indicated by rarefaction of sorted-subset datasets, despite the large sequencing depth. Compared with non-shared clonotypes, the clonotypes found in all four sorted-subset donors had higher generation probabilities. Pairwise subsampling led to the expectation that sequencing depth would affect the degree of clonotype sharing among donors. The small number of donors limited the genetic and exposure-history diversity represented. Larger estimated clonotype richness was generally found for naive subsets than for memory subsets.

Using the deep immunoSEQ assay, multiplex PCR amplified TCR CDR3 regions from genomic DNA. Extracted genomic DNA from each cell subset was spread evenly across all wells of several immunoSEQ 96-well plates, with each plate serving as a replicate. For sorted subsets, roughly 200 ng genomic DNA, equal to about 30,000 T cell genomes, was loaded into each replicate PCR. Purified libraries were measured with a Qubit 3.0 fluorometer, size-checked on a Bioanalyzer 2100, and measured again with the KAPA Library Quantification kit. Every immunoSEQ 96-well plate was sequenced on a separate single-read 150-cycle Illumina NextSeq 550 flow cell. From the authors' description of their analysis: The immunoSEQ output contained only junctional sequences without quality scores, so filtering could not match that applied to full-length reads. To assign V/J genes and CDR3, sequences were annotated against IMGT germline references using PyIR, a Python wrapper for IgBLAST v1.9. Reads with weak V/J assignments (E-value above 1e-6), missing CDR3, stop codons, out-of-frame junctions, or ambiguous translated residues were removed. A V3J clonotype was defined by an identical inferred V gene, J gene, and CDR3 amino acid sequence. Percentage overlap between repertoires was calculated by dividing the number of shared unique clonotypes by the size of the smaller repertoire. Repertoire richness was assessed with RTK rarefaction, the Chao1 estimator, and Recon v2.1 estimates of unobserved clonotypes. OLGA was used to compute generation probabilities for all TCRbeta clonotypes that the gDNA method yielded from a handful of donors. TCRdb's version of the immuneACCESS table is confined to in-frame rearrangements and falls short of the full clone set. An unresolved V gene accounts for under half of the shortfall where checked; the remainder is of unknown origin. D and trimming were read from the DNA, whereas the V and J calls and clone size are those reported in that table. A total of 2 million to 2.5 million clones appear in this sample, 80% to 95% of them only once. The ten most abundant clones make up approximately 0.41% of the sample.

CDR1 and CDR2, per the germline V gene, are MDHEN and SYDVKM. For this chain, trimming is 4 bases at the V end and 1 base at the J end, and the number of junction bases without a gene match is 10. The CDR3, from cysteine to phenylalanine, totals 18 residues. The sequence is cut down to CDR3 DNA, 54 bases in frame from base 1. The donors were healthy, HIV-negative adults with no recently reported acute infections or vaccinations. Every donor was a Caucasian adult living in Nashville, Tennessee, USA. CD4+ T cells were enriched through magnetic negative selection, after which naive cells were positively selected on CD45RA and the remaining negative fraction served as the memory subset. After blood collection by leukapheresis, PBMCs were isolated using Ficoll-Histopaque density gradient centrifugation and then cryopreserved in the vapor phase of liquid nitrogen. Purity and quantity of every magnetically sorted T cell population were checked by analytical flow cytometry. Genomic DNA was isolated from every sorted fraction and measured by UV absorbance on a Nanodrop 2000c.

The rearrangement combines TRBV28 with TRBJ2-7, and 13 bases in between align with TRBD2. The clonotype comes from a man between 18 and 35 years old in good health. Some clones in this sample may be carry-over from other donors' samples. The sequenced sample consisted of naive CD4+ T cells from PBMCs. The meaning of the sample's cell subset or site label: CD45RA+ positively selected. The DNA reads TGTGCCAGCAGTTCTCCCCGGACTAGCGGGAGTTTTTCCTACGAGCAGTACTTC. It codes for CASSSPRTSGSFSYEQYF.